This passage covers 3 T cell receptor beta chains from one sample sequenced in a study of cytomegalovirus exposure and HLA in healthy donors. Data came from immunoSEQ multiplex PCR; TCRdb stores just in-frame clones and leaves some out. The sample has roughly 79,000 clones; 85% to 95% are singletons. Sequenced input: PBMCs. These receptors were taken from a man aged 18 to 29 in good health and CMV-seronegative.

The rearrangement joins TRBV30 to TRBJ1-2, with D unclear. Germline V lookup: CDR1 GTSNPN, CDR2 SVGIG (reference sequence). The CDR3 runs 13 residues. V shed 3 bases and J shed 3 bases, with 11 bases lying between them. CDR3 residues: CAWRFGEYYGYTF. The DNA of the CDR3 is TGTGCCTGGAGATTCGGGGAATACTATGGCTACACCTTC. Using reference TRBV30 and TRBJ1-2 for the parts outside the CDR3, the full variable domain is SQTIHQWPATLVQPVGSPLSLECTVEGTSNPNLYWYRQAAGRGLQLLFYSVGIGQISSEVPQNLSASRPQDRQFILSSKKLLLSDSGFYLCAWRFGEYYGYTFGSGTRLTVV.

This chain uses TRBV11-3 with TRBJ2-7, with D unresolved. V lost 1 base and J 3 bases, leaving 7 bases between the germline ends. The CDR3 has 13 residues. The V gene's germline CDR1 is SGHNT and CDR2 YENEEA. The CDR3 DNA reads TGTGCCAGCAGCTTAGGGGCCGACTACGAGCAGTACTTC. Protein sequence: CASSLGADYEQYF.

This sequence joins TRBV30 and TRBJ1-1; possible D gene TRBD1, 5 bases. CDR3 length: 13 amino acids. V was trimmed by 5 bases and J by 5 bases, leaving 15 bases between them. Germline V gene lookup returns CDR1 GTSNPN and CDR2 SVGIG (reference sequence). In nucleotides, the CDR3 is TGTGCCTGGGGGGGGATAGAAGGGACTGAAGCTTTCTTT. Protein: CAWGGIEGTEAFF.